This T cell receptor (beta chain) derives from a study of blood T cell repertoires in COVID-19. Study context: Sites in the United States, Italy and Spain provided acute and convalescent COVID-19 samples.

CDR1 is SNHLY, CDR2 FYNNEI, per germline. J gave up 2 bases and V 4 bases, and 7 bases lay outside the gene matches. The CDR3 is 15 residues long. Assay used: immunoSEQ multiplex PCR; TCRdb lists only in-frame clones, some missing. The sample lists fewer than 300,000 clones; about 89% were seen once. V gene TRBV2 combines with J gene TRBJ2-7; TRBD2 matches at 8 bases. The sequence was collected from a woman aged 25 to 39 with COVID-19, enrolled during active disease. Sequencing used peripheral blood. CDR3 in amino acids: CASSVRAGGPYEQYF. The CDR3 DNA is TGTGCCAGCAGTGTAAGGGCGGGAGGCCCCTACGAGCAGTACTTC. The variable domain in full, with the rest retrieved from reference TRBV2 and TRBJ2-7, is EPEVTQTPSHQVTQMGQEVILRCVPISNHLYFYWYRQILGQKVEFLVSFYNNEISEKSEIFDDQFSVERPDGSNFTLKIRSTKLEDSAMYFCASSVRAGGPYEQYFGPGTRLTVT.